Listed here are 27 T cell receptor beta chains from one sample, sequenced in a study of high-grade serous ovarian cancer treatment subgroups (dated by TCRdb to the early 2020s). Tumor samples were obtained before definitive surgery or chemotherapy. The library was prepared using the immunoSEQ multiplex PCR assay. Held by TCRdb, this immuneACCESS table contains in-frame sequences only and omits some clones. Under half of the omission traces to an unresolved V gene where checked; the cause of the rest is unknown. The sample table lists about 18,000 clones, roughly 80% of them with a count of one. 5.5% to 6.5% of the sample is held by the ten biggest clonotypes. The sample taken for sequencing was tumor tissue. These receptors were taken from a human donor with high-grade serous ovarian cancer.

This CDR3 is CATRTGAGVYGYTF. The CDR3 DNA reads as TGTGCCACACGTACAGGGGCAGGAGTCTATGGCTACACCTTC. This chain links TRBV10-3 with TRBJ1-2, with 7 bases that match TRBD1. The V and J ends lost 10 bases and 4 bases, in that order; junction bases with no gene match: 12. CDR1 is ENHRY and CDR2 is SYGVKD in the germline V gene. The CDR3 extends over 14 amino acids.

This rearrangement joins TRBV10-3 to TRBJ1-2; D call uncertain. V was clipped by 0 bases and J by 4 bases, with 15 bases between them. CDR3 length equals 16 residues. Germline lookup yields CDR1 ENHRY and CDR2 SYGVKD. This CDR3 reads CAISESDSQTSYGYTF. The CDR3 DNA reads TGTGCCATCAGTGAGTCAGATTCACAAACTTCCTATGGCTACACCTTC.

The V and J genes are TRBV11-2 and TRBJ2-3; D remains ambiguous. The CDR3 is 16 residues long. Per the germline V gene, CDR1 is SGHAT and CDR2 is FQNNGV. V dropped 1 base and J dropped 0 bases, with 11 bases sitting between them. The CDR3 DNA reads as TGTGCCAGCAGCTTAGGGTTTATTCCGAGCACAGATACGCAGTATTTT. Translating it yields CASSLGFIPSTDTQYF.

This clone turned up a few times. The CDR3 bases are TGTGCCAGCAGCCAAACCGGGACTAGCGACACCGGGGAGCTGTTTTTT. Translated, it gives CASSQTGTSDTGELFF. The chain employs TRBV4-2 and TRBJ2-2, with 10 bases lining up with TRBD2. J was trimmed by 3 bases and V by 2 bases; bases with no gene match: 3. Germline V gene lookup returns CDR1 LGHNA and CDR2 YNFKEQ. The CDR3 is 16 residues long.

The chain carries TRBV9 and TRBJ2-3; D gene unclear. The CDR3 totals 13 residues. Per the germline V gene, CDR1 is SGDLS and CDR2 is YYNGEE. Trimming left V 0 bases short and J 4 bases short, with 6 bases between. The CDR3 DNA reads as TGTGCCAGCAGCGTAGGGCGTTCAGATACGCAGTATTTT. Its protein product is CASSVGRSDTQYF.

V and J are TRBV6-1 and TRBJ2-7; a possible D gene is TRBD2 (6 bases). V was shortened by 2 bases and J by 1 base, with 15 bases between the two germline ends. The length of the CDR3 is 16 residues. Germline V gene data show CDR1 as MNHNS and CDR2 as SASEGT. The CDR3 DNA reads TGTGCCAGCAGTGAAATTCCGGGACTGGGATCCTACGAGCAGTACTTC. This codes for CASSEIPGLGSYEQYF.

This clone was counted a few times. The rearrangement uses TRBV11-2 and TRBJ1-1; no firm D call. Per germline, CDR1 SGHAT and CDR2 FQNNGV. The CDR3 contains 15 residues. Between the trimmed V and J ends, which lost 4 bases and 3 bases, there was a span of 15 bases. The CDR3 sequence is CASSSPWGAHTEAFF. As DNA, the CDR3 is TGTGCCAGCAGCTCCCCCTGGGGAGCGCACACTGAAGCTTTCTTT.

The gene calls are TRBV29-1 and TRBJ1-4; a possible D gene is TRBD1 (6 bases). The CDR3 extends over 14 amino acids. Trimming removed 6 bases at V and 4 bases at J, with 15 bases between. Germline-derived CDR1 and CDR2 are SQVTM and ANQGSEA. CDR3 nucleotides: TGCAGCGTCCAACGAGGGGGGGATAATGAAAAACTGTTTTTT. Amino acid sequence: CSVQRGGDNEKLFF.

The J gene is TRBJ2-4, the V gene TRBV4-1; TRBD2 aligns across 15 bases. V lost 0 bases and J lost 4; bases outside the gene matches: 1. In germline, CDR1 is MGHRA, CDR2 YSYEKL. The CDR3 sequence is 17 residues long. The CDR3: CASSQEGTSGGKNIQYF. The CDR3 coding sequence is TGCGCCAGCAGCCAAGAGGGGACTAGCGGGGGGAAAAACATTCAGTACTTC.

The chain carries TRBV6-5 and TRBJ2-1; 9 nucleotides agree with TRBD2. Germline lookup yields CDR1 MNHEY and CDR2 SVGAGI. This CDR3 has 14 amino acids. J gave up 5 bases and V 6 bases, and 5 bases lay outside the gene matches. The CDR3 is CASRYSGRDNEQFF. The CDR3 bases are TGTGCCAGCAGATATAGCGGGAGAGACAATGAGCAGTTCTTC.

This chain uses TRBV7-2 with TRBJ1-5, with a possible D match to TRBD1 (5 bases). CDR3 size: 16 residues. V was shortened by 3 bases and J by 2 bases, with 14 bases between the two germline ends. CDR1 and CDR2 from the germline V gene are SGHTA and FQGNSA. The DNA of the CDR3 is TGTGCCAGCAGCTTTGGCGGGGACCCTCGCAATCAGCCCCAGCATTTT. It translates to CASSFGGDPRNQPQHF.

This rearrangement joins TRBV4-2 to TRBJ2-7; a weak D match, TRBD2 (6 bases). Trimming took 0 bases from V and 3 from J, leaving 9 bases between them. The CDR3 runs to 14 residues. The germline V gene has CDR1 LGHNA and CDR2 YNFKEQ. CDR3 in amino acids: CASSQDLAVYEQYF. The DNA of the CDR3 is TGTGCCAGCAGCCAAGATTTAGCGGTCTACGAGCAGTACTTC.

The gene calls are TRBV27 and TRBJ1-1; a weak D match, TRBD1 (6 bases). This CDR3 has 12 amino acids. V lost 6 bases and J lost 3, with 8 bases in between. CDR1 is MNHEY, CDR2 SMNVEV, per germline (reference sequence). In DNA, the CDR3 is TGTGCCAGCAGAAGGGGGTACACTGAAGCTTTCTTT. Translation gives CASRRGYTEAFF.

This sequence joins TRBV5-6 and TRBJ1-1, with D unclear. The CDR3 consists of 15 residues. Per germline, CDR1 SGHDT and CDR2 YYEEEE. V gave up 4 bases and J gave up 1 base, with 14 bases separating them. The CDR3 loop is CASSPWGKWNTEAFF. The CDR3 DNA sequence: TGTGCCAGCAGCCCTTGGGGAAAGTGGAACACTGAAGCTTTCTTT.

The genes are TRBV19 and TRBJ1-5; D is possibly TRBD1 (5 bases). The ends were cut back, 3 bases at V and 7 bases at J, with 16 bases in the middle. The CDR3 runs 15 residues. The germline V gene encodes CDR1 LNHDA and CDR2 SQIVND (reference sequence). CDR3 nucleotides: TGTGCCAGTAGTATTGGTGGGACCCAAAACCAGCCCCAGCATTTT. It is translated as CASSIGGTQNQPQHF.

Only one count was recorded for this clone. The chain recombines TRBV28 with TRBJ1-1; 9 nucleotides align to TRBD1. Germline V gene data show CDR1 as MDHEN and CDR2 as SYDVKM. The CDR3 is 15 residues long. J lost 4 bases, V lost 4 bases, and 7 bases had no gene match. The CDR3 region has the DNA TGTGCCAGCAGTTCGACCGGGACAGGGAGCACTGAAGCTTTCTTT. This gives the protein CASSSTGTGSTEAFF.

The CDR3 DNA is TGTGCCAGCAGCTTAGGAGGTAGCGGGAGAGGTGAGCAGTTCTTC. The encoded protein is CASSLGGSGRGEQFF. The chain links TRBV7-2 to TRBJ2-1, with 9 bases fitting TRBD2. CDR3 length equals 15 residues. The J segment lost 9 bases and the V segment lost 1 base, leaving 7 bases of the junction unmatched. Germline assignment: CDR1 SGHTA and CDR2 FQGNSA.

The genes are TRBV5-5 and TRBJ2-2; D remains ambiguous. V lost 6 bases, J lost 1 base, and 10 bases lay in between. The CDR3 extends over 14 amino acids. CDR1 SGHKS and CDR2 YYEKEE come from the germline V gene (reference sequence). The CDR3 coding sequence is TGTGCCAGCAACCCGGCGGTGAACACCGGGGAGCTGTTTTTT. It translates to CASNPAVNTGELFF.

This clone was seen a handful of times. The CDR3 DNA reads TGTGCCAGCTCATTGGGACAGTCTGACACTGAAGCTTTCTTT. Translating it yields CASSLGQSDTEAFF. The V call is TRBV18, the J call TRBJ1-1; TRBD1 matches 7 bases. Trimming cost V 5 bases and J 3 bases; bases outside gene matches: 6. From germline, CDR1 is KGHSH and CDR2 LQKENI. This CDR3 region has 14 residues.

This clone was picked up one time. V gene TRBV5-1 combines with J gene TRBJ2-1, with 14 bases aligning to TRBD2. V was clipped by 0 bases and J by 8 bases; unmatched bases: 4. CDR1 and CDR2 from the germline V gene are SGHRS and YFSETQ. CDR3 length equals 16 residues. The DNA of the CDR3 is TGCGCCAGCAGCTTGGGACTAGCGGGAGGGTATGATGAGCAGTTCTTC. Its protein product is CASSLGLAGGYDEQFF.

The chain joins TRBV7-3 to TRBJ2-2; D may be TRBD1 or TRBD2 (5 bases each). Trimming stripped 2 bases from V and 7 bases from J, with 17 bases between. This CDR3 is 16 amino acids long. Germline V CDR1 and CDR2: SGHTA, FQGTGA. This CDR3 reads CASSLVPGTHHGELFF. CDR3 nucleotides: TGTGCCAGCAGCTTAGTGCCAGGGACCCACCACGGGGAGCTGTTTTTT.

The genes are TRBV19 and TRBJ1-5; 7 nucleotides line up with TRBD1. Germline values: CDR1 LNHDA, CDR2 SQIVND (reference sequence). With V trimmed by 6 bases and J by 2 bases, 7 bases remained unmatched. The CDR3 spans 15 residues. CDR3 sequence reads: CASSTGVLGNQPQHF. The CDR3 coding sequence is TGTGCCAGTAGCACAGGGGTACTCGGCAATCAGCCCCAGCATTTT.

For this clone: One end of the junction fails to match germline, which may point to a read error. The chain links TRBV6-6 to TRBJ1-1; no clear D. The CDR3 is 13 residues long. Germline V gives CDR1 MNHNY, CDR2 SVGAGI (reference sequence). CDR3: CAISGPRETEAFF. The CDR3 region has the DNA TGTGCCATCAGTGGGCCTCGAGAGACTGAAGCTTTCTTT.

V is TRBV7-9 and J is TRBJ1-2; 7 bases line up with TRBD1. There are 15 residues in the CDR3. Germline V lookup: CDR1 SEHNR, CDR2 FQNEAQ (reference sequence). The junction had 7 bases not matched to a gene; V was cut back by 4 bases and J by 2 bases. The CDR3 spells CASSSYRGANYGYTF. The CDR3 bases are TGTGCCAGCAGCTCATACAGGGGCGCGAACTATGGCTACACCTTC.

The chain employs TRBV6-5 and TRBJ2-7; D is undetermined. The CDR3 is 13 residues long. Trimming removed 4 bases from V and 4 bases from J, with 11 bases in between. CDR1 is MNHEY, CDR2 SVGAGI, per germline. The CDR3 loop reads CASSWAGPYEQYF. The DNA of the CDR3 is TGTGCCAGCAGTTGGGCCGGACCTTACGAGCAGTACTTC.

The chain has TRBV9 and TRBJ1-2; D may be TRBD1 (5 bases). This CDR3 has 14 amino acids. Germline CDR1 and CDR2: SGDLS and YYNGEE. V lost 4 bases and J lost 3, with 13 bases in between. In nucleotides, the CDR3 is TGTGCCAGCAGCACCCAGGGAGTGTACTATGGCTACACCTTC. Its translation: CASSTQGVYYGYTF.

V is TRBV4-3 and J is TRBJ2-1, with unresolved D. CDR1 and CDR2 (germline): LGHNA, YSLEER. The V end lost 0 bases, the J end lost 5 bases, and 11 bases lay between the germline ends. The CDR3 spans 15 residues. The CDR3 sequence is CASSQDMGRDNEQFF. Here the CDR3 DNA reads TGCGCCAGCAGCCAAGATATGGGCCGGGACAATGAGCAGTTCTTC.